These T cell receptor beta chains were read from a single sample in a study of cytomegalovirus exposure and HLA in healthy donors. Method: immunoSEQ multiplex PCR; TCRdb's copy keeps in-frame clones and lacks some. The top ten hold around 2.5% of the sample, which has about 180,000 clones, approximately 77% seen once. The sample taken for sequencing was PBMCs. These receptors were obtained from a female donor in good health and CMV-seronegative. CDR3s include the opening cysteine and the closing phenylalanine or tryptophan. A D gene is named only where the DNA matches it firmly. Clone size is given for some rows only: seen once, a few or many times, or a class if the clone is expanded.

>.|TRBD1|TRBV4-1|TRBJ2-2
CASSQYGTGSTGELFF
TGCGCCAGCAGCCAGTACGGGACAGGGTCAACAGGGGAGCTGTTTTTT
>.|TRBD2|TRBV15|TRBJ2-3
CATSRLAGAVDTDTQYF
TGTGCCACCAGCAGGCTAGCGGGAGCTGTGGACACAGATACGCAGTATTTT
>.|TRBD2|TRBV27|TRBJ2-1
CASSLSSGGYNEQFF
TGTGCCAGCAGTTTATCTAGCGGGGGTTACAATGAGCAGTTCTTC
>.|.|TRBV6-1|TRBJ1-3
CASSVKTASENTIYF
TGTGCCAGCAGTGTCAAGACTGCCTCCGAAAACACCATATATTTT
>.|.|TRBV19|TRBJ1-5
CASTYQGGNQPQHF
TGTGCCAGTACTTATCAGGGCGGCAATCAGCCCCAGCATTTT
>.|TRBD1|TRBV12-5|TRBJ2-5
CASGSGGQGAGETQYF
TGTGCTAGTGGTTCCGGGGGCCAGGGGGCAGGAGAGACCCAGTACTTC
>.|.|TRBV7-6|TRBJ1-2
CASSRDTTGYTF
TGTGCCAGCAGCCGGGACACTACTGGCTACACCTTC
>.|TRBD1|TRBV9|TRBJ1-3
CASSDRDSGNTIYF
TGTGCCAGCAGTGACAGGGACTCTGGAAACACCATATATTTT
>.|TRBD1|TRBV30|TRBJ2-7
CAWSDVGQGTYEQYF
TGTGCCTGGAGTGATGTGGGACAGGGAACCTACGAGCAGTACTTC
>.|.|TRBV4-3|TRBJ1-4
CASSQEGRLPGEKLFF
TGCGCCAGCAGCCAAGAGGGTCGACTGCCGGGGGAAAAACTGTTTTTT
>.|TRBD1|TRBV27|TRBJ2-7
CASSLKGGISYEQYF
TGTGCCAGCAGTCTCAAAGGGGGCATCTCCTACGAGCAGTACTTC
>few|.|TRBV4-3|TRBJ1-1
CASRTGKQGGVAFF
TGCGCCAGCAGGACGGGAAAACAGGGTGGGGTGGCTTTCTTT
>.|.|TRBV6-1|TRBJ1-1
CASSEGVGLEAFF
TGTGCCAGCAGTGAAGGTGTGGGGCTTGAAGCTTTCTTT
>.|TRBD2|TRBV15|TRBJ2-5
CATSGSSGRSETQYF
TGTGCCACCAGCGGGAGTAGCGGGAGATCGGAGACCCAGTACTTC
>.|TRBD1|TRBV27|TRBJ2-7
CASRPYVLGTGKDEQYF
TGTGCCAGCAGACCATACGTACTAGGGACAGGGAAGGACGAGCAGTACTTC
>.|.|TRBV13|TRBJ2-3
CASGGPDTPKNTQYF
TGTGCCAGCGGAGGGCCGGACACGCCAAAAAATACGCAGTATTTT